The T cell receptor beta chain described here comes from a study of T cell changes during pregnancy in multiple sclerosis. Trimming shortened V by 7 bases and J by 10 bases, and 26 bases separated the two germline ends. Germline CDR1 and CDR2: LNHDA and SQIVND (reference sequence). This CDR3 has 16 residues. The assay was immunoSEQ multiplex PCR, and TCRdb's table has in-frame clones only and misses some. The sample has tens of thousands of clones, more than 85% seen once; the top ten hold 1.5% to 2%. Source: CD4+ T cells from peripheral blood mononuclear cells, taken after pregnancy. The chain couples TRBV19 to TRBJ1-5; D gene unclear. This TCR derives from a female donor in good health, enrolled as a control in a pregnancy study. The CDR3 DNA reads TGTGCCAGTATTGTGCGGGGAATACCTGGCGTGAGCCCCCAGCATTTT. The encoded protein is CASIVRGIPGVSPQHF.